Below are 30 T cell receptor beta chains sequenced from a single sample in a study of blood T cell repertoires in COVID-19. Sequenced by immunoSEQ multiplex PCR; TCRdb stores in-frame clones only, minus some. The sample lists roughly 250,000 clones; 86% were seen once. The sample was peripheral blood. These receptors all stem from a woman in her twenties or thirties with COVID-19, enrolled during active disease.

The gene calls are TRBV7-9 and TRBJ1-5, with D unclear. The CDR3 runs to 12 residues. V was trimmed by 2 bases and J by 6 bases, leaving 5 bases between them. CDR1 is SEHNR, CDR2 FQNEAQ, per germline (reference sequence). The CDR3 DNA sequence: TGTGCCAGCAGCTTACCCAGTCAGCCCCAGCATTTT. This codes for CASSLPSQPQHF. Combining the CDR3 with reference TRBV7-9 and TRBJ1-5 gives the whole variable domain DTGVSQNPRHKITKRGQNVTFRCDPISEHNRLYWYRQTLGQGPEFLTYFQNEAQLEKSRLLSDRFSAERPKGSFSTLEIQRTEQGDSAMYLCASSLPSQPQHFGDGTRLSIL.

CDR3 sequence reads: CASSQRQVANSGNTIYF. The CDR3 coding sequence is TGTGCCAGCAGCCAACGGCAGGTTGCCAACTCTGGAAACACCATATATTTT. The chain uses TRBV3-1 (or the pseudogene TRBV3-2) and TRBJ1-3; D is undetermined. CDR1 is LGHDT, CDR2 YNNKEL, per germline (reference sequence). The CDR3 has 17 amino acids. The germline V and J ends were trimmed by 2 bases and 0 bases, with 14 bases remaining between them.

The chain joins TRBV24-1 to TRBJ2-5, with TRBD1 matching over 10 bases. The CDR3 consists of 15 residues. Trimming removed 4 bases from V and 2 bases from J; junction bases left unmatched: 3. The V gene's germline CDR1 is KGHDR and CDR2 SFDVKD. The CDR3 DNA reads as TGTGCCACCAGTGAAAGACAGGGGGCTCAAGAGACCCAGTACTTC. It encodes CATSERQGAQETQYF.

Regarding this clone: Other DNA variants within this sample encode the same CDR3. This chain connects TRBV5-1 to TRBJ2-7; a weak D match, TRBD2 (6 bases). V was cut by 0 bases and J by 1 base, with 8 bases left in between. Germline V gene lookup returns CDR1 SGHRS and CDR2 YFSETQ. This CDR3 contains 14 residues. CDR3 nucleotides: TGCGCCAGCAGCTTGGTTGCGGGATCCTACGAGCAGTACTTC. Protein: CASSLVAGSYEQYF. Looking up the rest from reference TRBV5-1 and TRBJ2-7 gives the full variable domain: KAGVTQTPRYLIKTRGQQVTLSCSPISGHRSVSWYQQTPGQGLQFLFEYFSETQRNKGNFPGRFSGRQFSNSRSEMNVSTLELGDSALYLCASSLVAGSYEQYFGPGTRLTVT.

This chain joins TRBV7-8 and TRBJ2-7; tentatively, D is TRBD1 (5 bases). Germline V gene sequence: CDR1 SGHVS, CDR2 FQNEAQ. This CDR3 region has 12 residues. V dropped 5 bases and J dropped 2 bases, with 7 bases sitting between them. The CDR3 spells CASSDRTYEQYF. CDR3 sequence (DNA): TGTGCCAGCAGCGACAGAACCTACGAGCAGTACTTC.

The CDR3 loop is CASRWSASEGNEQFF. DNA for the CDR3: TGTGCCAGTAGGTGGTCCGCCAGCGAGGGCAATGAGCAGTTCTTC. This rearrangement joins TRBV19 to TRBJ2-1, with D possibly matching TRBD2 (5 bases). The CDR3 contains 15 residues. Germline V gene data show CDR1 as LNHDA and CDR2 as SQIVND (reference sequence). Trimming removed 6 bases from V and 6 bases from J, with 18 bases in between.

This clone appeared a few times. The rearrangement joins TRBV11-2 to TRBJ1-5; 7 bases line up with TRBD1. The CDR3 covers 15 residues. Germline assignment: CDR1 SGHAT and CDR2 FQNNGV. Trimming took 3 bases from V and 0 from J; bases not matched to a gene: 2. The CDR3 bases are TGTGCCAGCAGCTTGACAGGGCTTAGCAATCAGCCCCAGCATTTT. Its protein is CASSLTGLSNQPQHF. Looking up the rest from reference TRBV11-2 and TRBJ1-5 gives the full variable domain: EAGVAQSPRYKIIEKRQSVAFWCNPISGHATLYWYQQILGQGPKLLIQFQNNGVVDDSQLPKDRFSAERLKGVDSTLKIQPAKLEDSAVYLCASSLTGLSNQPQHFGDGTRLSIL.

This chain joins TRBV7-9 and TRBJ1-1, with a weak D call TRBD1 (5 bases). The CDR3 is made up of 13 amino acids. In germline, CDR1 is SEHNR, CDR2 FQNEAQ (reference sequence). V dropped 7 bases and J dropped 10 bases, with 19 bases sitting between them. CDR3 in amino acids: CASTPQGSPAAFF. The CDR3 nucleotides read TGTGCCAGCACCCCGCAGGGCAGCCCTGCAGCTTTCTTT. The variable domain in full, with the rest retrieved from reference TRBV7-9 and TRBJ1-1, is DTGVSQNPRHKITKRGQNVTFRCDPISEHNRLYWYRQTLGQGPEFLTYFQNEAQLEKSRLLSDRFSAERPKGSFSTLEIQRTEQGDSAMYLCASTPQGSPAAFFGQGTRLTVV.

This clone has a single count. This chain joins TRBV19 and TRBJ2-1; 11 bases fit TRBD2. After removal of 5 bases from V and 3 bases from J, the junction contained 9 bases not matched to a gene. Germline CDR1 reads LNHDA; CDR2 reads SQIVND (reference sequence). The CDR3 runs 17 residues. CDR3 region: CASSPLSGGAVYNEQFF. The CDR3 DNA reads TGTGCCAGTAGTCCCCTTAGCGGGGGGGCCGTCTACAATGAGCAGTTCTTC. Complete variable domain (other parts from reference TRBV19 and TRBJ2-1): DGGITQSPKYLFRKEGQNVTLSCEQNLNHDAMYWYRQDPGQGLRLIYYSQIVNDFQKGDIAEGYSVSREKKESFPLTVTSAQKNPTAFYLCASSPLSGGAVYNEQFFGPGTRLTVL.

J is TRBJ1-2 and V is TRBV9, with 7 positions matching TRBD1. This CDR3 contains 14 residues. The germline V gene encodes CDR1 SGDLS and CDR2 YYNGEE. V shed 4 bases, J shed 4 bases, and the junction held 7 bases outside the gene matches. CDR3 in DNA: TGTGCCAGCAGCCACACAGGGGCGGGCTATGGCTACACCTTC. It specifies CASSHTGAGYGYTF.

The chain uses TRBV27 and TRBJ2-7; TRBD2 matches at 8 bases. Germline values: CDR1 MNHEY, CDR2 SMNVEV (reference sequence). The J segment lost 3 bases and the V segment lost 5 bases, leaving 12 bases of the junction unmatched. CDR3 length equals 16 residues. DNA of the CDR3: TGTGCCAGCAGTGCCTCGGGGGGGCAAGTTAGCTACGAGCAGTACTTC. This translates into CASSASGGQVSYEQYF.

The J gene is TRBJ2-2, the V gene TRBV27; a weak D match, TRBD1 (6 bases). Germline-derived CDR1 and CDR2 are MNHEY and SMNVEV (reference sequence). Trimming stripped 2 bases from V and 7 bases from J, with 8 bases between. CDR3 length: 13 amino acids. DNA for the CDR3: TGTGCCAGCAGTTTAAAGGGGGACGGGGAGCTGTTTTTT. Amino acid sequence: CASSLKGDGELFF.

The chain carries TRBV2 and TRBJ2-7; no clear D. Germline assignment: CDR1 SNHLY and CDR2 FYNNEI. V was pared by 3 bases and J by 4 bases, with 7 bases between. The CDR3 is 12 residues long. This CDR3 reads CASSDASYEQYF. CDR3 nucleotides: TGTGCCAGCAGTGACGCGAGTTACGAGCAGTACTTC.

This rearrangement joins TRBV5-1 to TRBJ1-1; TRBD1 agrees at 8 bases. V trimming: 2 bases; J trimming: 5 bases; junction bases outside the gene matches: 8. The CDR3 sequence is 15 residues long. CDR1 and CDR2 (germline): SGHRS, YFSETQ. CDR3 protein: CASSFMDRVQTEAFF. CDR3 nucleotide sequence: TGCGCCAGCAGCTTTATGGACAGGGTTCAAACTGAAGCTTTCTTT. Drawing the rest from reference TRBV5-1 and TRBJ1-1, the complete variable domain is KAGVTQTPRYLIKTRGQQVTLSCSPISGHRSVSWYQQTPGQGLQFLFEYFSETQRNKGNFPGRFSGRQFSNSRSEMNVSTLELGDSALYLCASSFMDRVQTEAFFGQGTRLTVV.

The table lists this clone with a few counts. The chain carries TRBV6-4 and TRBJ2-1; D perhaps matches TRBD1 (6 bases). The CDR3 length is 13 residues. Germline CDR1 MRHNA, CDR2 SNTAGT. V lost 4 bases, J lost 5 bases, and 9 bases lay in between. The CDR3 loop reads CASSAGTNNEQFF. In DNA form, the CDR3 reads TGTGCCAGCAGTGCCGGGACAAACAATGAGCAGTTCTTC.

The gene calls are TRBV5-6 and TRBJ2-1; D is undetermined. Deletions cut 1 base from V and 5 bases from J, with 10 bases between. The germline V gene has CDR1 SGHDT and CDR2 YYEEEE. This CDR3 contains 14 residues. The CDR3 protein is CASSLNSYDNEQFF. As DNA, the CDR3 is TGTGCCAGCAGCTTGAACTCATATGACAATGAGCAGTTCTTC.

This chain connects TRBV4-2 to TRBJ1-2; D not certain. The CDR3 totals 16 residues. Trimming cost V 0 bases and J 3 bases, with 14 bases left between them. Germline V gene lookup returns CDR1 LGHNA and CDR2 YNFKEQ. Here the CDR3 reads CASSQDLMRFHYGYTF. The DNA for the CDR3 is TGTGCCAGCAGCCAAGATCTGATGCGGTTTCACTATGGCTACACCTTC.

This chain connects TRBV18 to TRBJ2-5, with 8 bases aligning to TRBD1. The V segment lost 2 bases and the J segment 4 bases; nucleotides outside the gene matches: 6. CDR1 is KGHSH and CDR2 is LQKENI in the germline V gene. The CDR3 contains 15 residues. In DNA, the CDR3 is TGTGCCAGCTCACCAGCGACAGGGGTAGGAGAGACCCAGTACTTC. It translates to CASSPATGVGETQYF.

The V call is TRBV19, the J call TRBJ2-5; a weak D match, TRBD2 (6 bases). V was clipped by 4 bases and J by 7 bases, with 10 bases between them. The CDR3 totals 12 residues. Germline CDR1 and CDR2: LNHDA and SQIVND (reference sequence). The CDR3: CASSTGEGTQYF. In DNA form, the CDR3 reads TGTGCCAGTAGTACGGGGGAAGGGACCCAGTACTTC.

This rearrangement joins TRBV3-1 (or the pseudogene TRBV3-2) to TRBJ2-6, with 13 bases lining up with TRBD2. The V and J ends lost 4 bases and 0 bases, in that order; junction bases with no gene match: 9. The CDR3 has 20 amino acids. The germline V gene has CDR1 LGHDT and CDR2 YNNKEL (reference sequence). CDR3 DNA sequence: TGTGCCAGCAGCCGGAGGGGGACTAGCGGGGCGCGCTCTGGGGCCAACGTCCTGACTTTC. Amino acid sequence: CASSRRGTSGARSGANVLTF.

The J gene is TRBJ2-2, the V gene TRBV7-8, with D possibly TRBD2 on 6 matching bases. There are 16 residues in the CDR3. Germline lookup yields CDR1 SGHVS and CDR2 FQNEAQ. The ends were cut back, 2 bases at V and 5 bases at J, with 15 bases in the middle. The CDR3 loop reads CASSLSAGLRTGELFF. As DNA, the CDR3 is TGTGCCAGCAGCTTATCGGCGGGGCTAAGGACCGGGGAGCTGTTTTTT.

The chain employs TRBV7-9 and TRBJ2-2, with TRBD1 matching 12 bases. Trimming took 5 bases from V and 6 from J; bases not matched to a gene: 10. The germline CDR1 and CDR2 sequences are SEHNR and FQNEAQ (reference sequence). The length of the CDR3 is 17 residues. CDR3 sequence reads: CASSGTPGQGASGELFF. The CDR3 bases are TGTGCCAGCAGCGGAACACCGGGACAGGGGGCCTCCGGGGAGCTGTTTTTT.

V usage is TRBV6-5 and J usage is TRBJ2-7; no clear D gene. Per germline, CDR1 MNHEY and CDR2 SVGAGI. There are 13 residues in the CDR3. Trimming removed 2 bases from V and 4 bases from J, with 9 bases in between. CDR3 sequence (DNA): TGTGCCAGCAGTTACGGTCAGTTTTACGAGCAGTACTTC. Translating it yields CASSYGQFYEQYF.

CDR3 in amino acids: CASSLGTGTGELFF. As DNA, the CDR3 is TGTGCCAGCAGCTTAGGGACGGGGACCGGGGAGCTGTTTTTT. The J gene is TRBJ2-2, the V gene TRBV11-2; TRBD2 might be the D (5 bases). The germline gives CDR1 SGHAT, CDR2 FQNNGV. This CDR3 is built from 14 residues. V was clipped by 1 base and J by 5 bases, with 8 bases between them.

The chain employs TRBV5-4 and TRBJ2-3; D is unclear. CDR3 length equals 15 residues. Between the trimmed V and J ends, which lost 4 bases and 0 bases, there was a span of 12 bases. CDR1 is SGHNT and CDR2 is YYREEE in the germline V gene (reference sequence). CDR3: CASSTYRRSTDTQYF. CDR3 bases: TGTGCCAGCAGCACCTACCGCCGGAGCACAGATACGCAGTATTTT.

The chain uses TRBV6-5 and TRBJ1-6; 9 positions agree with TRBD1. The CDR3 extends over 15 amino acids. Germline CDR1 is MNHEY and CDR2 is SVGAGI. With 5 bases clipped from V and 8 bases from J, the junction kept 7 bases outside the gene matches. The CDR3 sequence: CASSTGTGQYSPLHF. CDR3 nucleotides: TGTGCCAGCAGTACCGGGACAGGGCAATATTCACCCCTCCACTTT.

V and J are TRBV5-1 and TRBJ2-1, with TRBD2 as a possible D gene (6 bases). The CDR3 sequence is 12 residues long. Trimming took off 2 bases at V and 7 bases at J, with 7 bases between the two ends. Germline CDR1 reads SGHRS; CDR2 reads YFSETQ. CDR3 amino acids: CASSFLANEQFF. In nucleotides, the CDR3 is TGCGCCAGCAGCTTTCTAGCGAATGAGCAGTTCTTC.

This rearrangement joins TRBV27 to TRBJ1-5; D is perhaps TRBD1 (5 bases). Looked up from germline, CDR1 is MNHEY and CDR2 is SMNVEV (reference sequence). This CDR3 has 14 amino acids. Deletions cut 6 bases from V and 7 bases from J, with 16 bases between. The CDR3 nucleotides are TGTGCCAGCAGCCCCCAGGGTATTGGACAGCCCCAGCATTTT. It codes for CASSPQGIGQPQHF.

The V gene is TRBV30, the J gene TRBJ2-4; possible D gene TRBD2, 5 bases. The CDR3 has 15 residues. Germline CDR1 reads GTSNPN; CDR2 reads SVGIG (reference sequence). CDR3 DNA sequence: TGTGCTGTGGAGCGGCCTTCCGAAGCCAAAAACATTCAGTACTTC. Translation gives CAVERPSEAKNIQYF.

This chain links TRBV3-1 (or the pseudogene TRBV3-2) with TRBJ2-3; a weak D match, TRBD2 (5 bases). Germline V gives CDR1 LGHDT, CDR2 YNNKEL (reference sequence). V was clipped by 6 bases and J by 6 bases, with 28 bases between them. The CDR3 length is 18 residues. The CDR3 is CASRKNPLKASPPDTQYF. As DNA, the CDR3 is TGTGCCAGCAGGAAAAACCCACTAAAGGCTAGCCCACCGGATACGCAGTATTTT.